This TCR beta chain was documented in a study of T cells after yellow fever vaccination. This clonotype has a count of ten or more. CDR3 length: 16 amino acids. V lost 4 bases, J lost 5 bases, and 18 bases lay in between. Per the germline V gene, CDR1 is SGHDT and CDR2 is YYEEEE. TCRdb re-analysed the 5' RACE reads in MiXCR, keeping a single row per CDR3 protein. In the table there are hundreds of thousands of distinct CDR3 sequences, 9% to 15% of which are singletons. The chain joins TRBV5-6 to TRBJ2-2; D may correspond to TRBD1 or TRBD2 (6 bases each). The material was PBMCs, obtained on the day of the yellow fever booster vaccination. The TCR originated in a man aged 30 to 45 who received the YFV17D yellow fever vaccine. The CDR3 DNA follows: TGTGCCAGCAGCAGACCGACGGGGGCCGGAACCGGGGAGCTGTTTTTT. Translation gives CASSRPTGAGTGELFF.